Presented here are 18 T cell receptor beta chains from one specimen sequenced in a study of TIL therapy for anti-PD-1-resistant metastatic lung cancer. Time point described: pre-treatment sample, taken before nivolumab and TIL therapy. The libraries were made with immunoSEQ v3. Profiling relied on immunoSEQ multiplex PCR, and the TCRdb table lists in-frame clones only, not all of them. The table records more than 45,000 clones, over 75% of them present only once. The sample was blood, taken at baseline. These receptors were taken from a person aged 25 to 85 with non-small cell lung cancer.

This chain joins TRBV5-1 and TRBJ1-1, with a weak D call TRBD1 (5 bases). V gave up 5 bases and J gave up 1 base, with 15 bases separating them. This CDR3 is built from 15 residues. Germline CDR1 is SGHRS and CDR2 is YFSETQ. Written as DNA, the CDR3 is TGCGCCAGCAGTTTTCCGGGACGGGAGAACACTGAAGCTTTCTTT. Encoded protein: CASSFPGRENTEAFF.

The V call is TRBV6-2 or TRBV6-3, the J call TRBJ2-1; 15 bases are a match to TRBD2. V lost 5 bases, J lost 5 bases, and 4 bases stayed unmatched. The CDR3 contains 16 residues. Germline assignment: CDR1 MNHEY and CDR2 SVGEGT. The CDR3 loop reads CASSPGLAGGNNEQFF. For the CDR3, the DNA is TGTGCCAGCAGTCCCGGACTAGCGGGGGGGAACAATGAGCAGTTCTTC.

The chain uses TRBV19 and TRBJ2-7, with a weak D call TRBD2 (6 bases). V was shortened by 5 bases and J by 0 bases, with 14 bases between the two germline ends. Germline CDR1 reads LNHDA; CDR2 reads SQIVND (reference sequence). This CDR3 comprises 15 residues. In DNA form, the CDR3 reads TGTGCCAGTAGTGTAGCGGTAGACAGCTCCTACGAGCAGTACTTC. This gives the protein CASSVAVDSSYEQYF. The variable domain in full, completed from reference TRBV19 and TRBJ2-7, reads DGGITQSPKYLFRKEGQNVTLSCEQNLNHDAMYWYRQDPGQGLRLIYYSQIVNDFQKGDIAEGYSVSREKKESFPLTVTSAQKNPTAFYLCASSVAVDSSYEQYFGPGTRLTVT.

CDR3 residues: CASSRSGGYQETQYF. CDR3 sequence (DNA): TGTGCCAGTAGTCGCTCCGGGGGGTACCAAGAGACCCAGTACTTC. This sequence joins TRBV19 and TRBJ2-5; 7 bases are a match to TRBD2. Germline V gives CDR1 LNHDA, CDR2 SQIVND (reference sequence). J was trimmed by 0 bases and V by 5 bases; bases with no gene match: 6. This CDR3 has 15 residues.

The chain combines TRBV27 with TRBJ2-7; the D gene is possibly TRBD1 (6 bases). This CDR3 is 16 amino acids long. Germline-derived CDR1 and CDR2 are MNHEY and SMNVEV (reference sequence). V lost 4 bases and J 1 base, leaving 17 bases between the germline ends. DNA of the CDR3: TGTGCCAGCAGTTCATCGGGGCAGGGGTCGTCCTACGAGCAGTACTTC. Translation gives CASSSSGQGSSYEQYF.

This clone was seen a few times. The CDR3 region has the DNA TGCGCCAGCAGCATGGGACAGGGGAGAGGAACTGAAGCTTTCTTT. This sequence encodes CASSMGQGRGTEAFF. This rearrangement joins TRBV5-1 to TRBJ1-1; TRBD1 aligns across 10 bases. Germline loops: CDR1 SGHRS, CDR2 YFSETQ. The CDR3 loop spans 15 amino acids. The trim removed 4 bases at V and 5 bases at J, leaving 8 bases unmatched. Full variable domain (missing parts from reference TRBV5-1 and TRBJ1-1): KAGVTQTPRYLIKTRGQQVTLSCSPISGHRSVSWYQQTPGQGLQFLFEYFSETQRNKGNFPGRFSGRQFSNSRSEMNVSTLELGDSALYLCASSMGQGRGTEAFFGQGTRLTVV.

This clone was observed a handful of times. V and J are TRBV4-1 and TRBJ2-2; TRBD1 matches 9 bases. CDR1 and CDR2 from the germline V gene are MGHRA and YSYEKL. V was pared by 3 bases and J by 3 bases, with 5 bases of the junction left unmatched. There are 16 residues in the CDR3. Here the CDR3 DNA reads TGCGCCAGCAGCCATATATGGACAGGGGACACCGGGGAGCTGTTTTTT. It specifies CASSHIWTGDTGELFF.

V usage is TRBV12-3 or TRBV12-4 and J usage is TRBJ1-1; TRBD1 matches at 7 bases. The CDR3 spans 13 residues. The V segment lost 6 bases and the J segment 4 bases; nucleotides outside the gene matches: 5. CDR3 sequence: CASRSGTATEAFF. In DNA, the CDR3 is TGTGCCAGCAGATCTGGGACAGCCACTGAAGCTTTCTTT.

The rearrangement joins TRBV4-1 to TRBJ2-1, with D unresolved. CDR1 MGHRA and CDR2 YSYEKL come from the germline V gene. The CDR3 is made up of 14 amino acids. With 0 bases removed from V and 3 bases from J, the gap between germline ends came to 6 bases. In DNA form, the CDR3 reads TGCGCCAGCAGCCAAGAAGAACTCTACAATGAGCAGTTCTTC. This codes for CASSQEELYNEQFF.

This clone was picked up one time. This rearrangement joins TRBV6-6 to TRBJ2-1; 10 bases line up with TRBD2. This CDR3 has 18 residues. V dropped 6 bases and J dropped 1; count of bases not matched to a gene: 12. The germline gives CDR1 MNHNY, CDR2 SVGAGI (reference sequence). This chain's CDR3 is CASRRGGSSGGSYNEQFF. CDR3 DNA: TGTGCCAGCAGGCGAGGTGGCTCTAGCGGGGGTTCCTACAATGAGCAGTTCTTC.

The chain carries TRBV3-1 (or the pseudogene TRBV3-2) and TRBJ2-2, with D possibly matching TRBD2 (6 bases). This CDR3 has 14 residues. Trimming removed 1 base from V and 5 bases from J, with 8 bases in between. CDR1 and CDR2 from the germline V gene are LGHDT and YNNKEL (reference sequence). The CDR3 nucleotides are TGTGCCAGCAGCCAAGGGAGGGGAACCGGGGAGCTGTTTTTT. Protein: CASSQGRGTGELFF.

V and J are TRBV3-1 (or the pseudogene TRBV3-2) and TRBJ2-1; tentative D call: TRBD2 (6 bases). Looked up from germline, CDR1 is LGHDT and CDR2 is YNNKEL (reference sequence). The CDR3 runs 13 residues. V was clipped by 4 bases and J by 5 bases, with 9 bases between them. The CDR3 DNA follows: TGTGCCAGCAGCCCCGGGGGTCACAATGAGCAGTTCTTC. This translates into CASSPGGHNEQFF.

The DNA for the CDR3 is TGTGCCAGCAGTTTTGCCAGCGTCTCTGGAAACACCATATATTTT. This gives the protein CASSFASVSGNTIYF. This chain connects TRBV28 to TRBJ1-3; the D is unclear. The CDR3 extends over 15 amino acids. CDR1 is MDHEN and CDR2 is SYDVKM in the germline V gene. The V gene lost 3 bases and the J gene lost 0 bases, with 9 bases spanning the gap.

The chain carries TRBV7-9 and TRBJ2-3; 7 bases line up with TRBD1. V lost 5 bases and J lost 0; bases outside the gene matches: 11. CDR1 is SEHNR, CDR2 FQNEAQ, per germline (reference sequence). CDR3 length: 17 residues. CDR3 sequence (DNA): TGTGCCAGCAGCCCTTACACCCGGGACAGAAGCACAGATACGCAGTATTTT. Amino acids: CASSPYTRDRSTDTQYF.

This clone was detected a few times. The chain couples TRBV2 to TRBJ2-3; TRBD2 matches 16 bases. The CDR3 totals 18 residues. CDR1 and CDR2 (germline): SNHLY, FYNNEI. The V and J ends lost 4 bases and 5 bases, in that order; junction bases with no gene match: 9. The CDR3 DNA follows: TGTGCCAGCAGTGCCCCGGGACTAGCGGGAGGGCCGGTAGATACGCAGTATTTT. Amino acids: CASSAPGLAGGPVDTQYF.

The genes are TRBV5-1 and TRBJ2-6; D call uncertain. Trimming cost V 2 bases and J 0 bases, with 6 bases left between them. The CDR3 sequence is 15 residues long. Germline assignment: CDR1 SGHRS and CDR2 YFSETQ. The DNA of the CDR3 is TGCGCCAGCAGCTTACAGAGCTCTGGGGCCAACGTCCTGACTTTC. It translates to CASSLQSSGANVLTF. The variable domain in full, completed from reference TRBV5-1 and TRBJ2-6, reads KAGVTQTPRYLIKTRGQQVTLSCSPISGHRSVSWYQQTPGQGLQFLFEYFSETQRNKGNFPGRFSGRQFSNSRSEMNVSTLELGDSALYLCASSLQSSGANVLTFGAGSRLTVL.

This chain's CDR3 is CASSILLAGGPKSDTQYF. As DNA, the CDR3 is TGTGCCAGTAGTATCCTCCTAGCGGGGGGGCCGAAGTCAGATACGCAGTATTTT. The J gene is TRBJ2-3, the V gene TRBV19; 12 nucleotides align to TRBD2. This CDR3 spans 18 amino acids. The trim removed 3 bases at V and 4 bases at J, leaving 11 bases unmatched. The germline V gene encodes CDR1 LNHDA and CDR2 SQIVND (reference sequence). Full variable domain (rest looked up from reference TRBV19 and TRBJ2-3): DGGITQSPKYLFRKEGQNVTLSCEQNLNHDAMYWYRQDPGQGLRLIYYSQIVNDFQKGDIAEGYSVSREKKESFPLTVTSAQKNPTAFYLCASSILLAGGPKSDTQYFGPGTRLTVL.

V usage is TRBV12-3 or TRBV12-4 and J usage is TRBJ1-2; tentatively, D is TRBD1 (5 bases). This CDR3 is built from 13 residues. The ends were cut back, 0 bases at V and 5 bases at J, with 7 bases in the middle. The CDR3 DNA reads TGTGCCAGCAGTTTAGCGCGGGGGTATGGCTACACCTTC. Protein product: CASSLARGYGYTF.